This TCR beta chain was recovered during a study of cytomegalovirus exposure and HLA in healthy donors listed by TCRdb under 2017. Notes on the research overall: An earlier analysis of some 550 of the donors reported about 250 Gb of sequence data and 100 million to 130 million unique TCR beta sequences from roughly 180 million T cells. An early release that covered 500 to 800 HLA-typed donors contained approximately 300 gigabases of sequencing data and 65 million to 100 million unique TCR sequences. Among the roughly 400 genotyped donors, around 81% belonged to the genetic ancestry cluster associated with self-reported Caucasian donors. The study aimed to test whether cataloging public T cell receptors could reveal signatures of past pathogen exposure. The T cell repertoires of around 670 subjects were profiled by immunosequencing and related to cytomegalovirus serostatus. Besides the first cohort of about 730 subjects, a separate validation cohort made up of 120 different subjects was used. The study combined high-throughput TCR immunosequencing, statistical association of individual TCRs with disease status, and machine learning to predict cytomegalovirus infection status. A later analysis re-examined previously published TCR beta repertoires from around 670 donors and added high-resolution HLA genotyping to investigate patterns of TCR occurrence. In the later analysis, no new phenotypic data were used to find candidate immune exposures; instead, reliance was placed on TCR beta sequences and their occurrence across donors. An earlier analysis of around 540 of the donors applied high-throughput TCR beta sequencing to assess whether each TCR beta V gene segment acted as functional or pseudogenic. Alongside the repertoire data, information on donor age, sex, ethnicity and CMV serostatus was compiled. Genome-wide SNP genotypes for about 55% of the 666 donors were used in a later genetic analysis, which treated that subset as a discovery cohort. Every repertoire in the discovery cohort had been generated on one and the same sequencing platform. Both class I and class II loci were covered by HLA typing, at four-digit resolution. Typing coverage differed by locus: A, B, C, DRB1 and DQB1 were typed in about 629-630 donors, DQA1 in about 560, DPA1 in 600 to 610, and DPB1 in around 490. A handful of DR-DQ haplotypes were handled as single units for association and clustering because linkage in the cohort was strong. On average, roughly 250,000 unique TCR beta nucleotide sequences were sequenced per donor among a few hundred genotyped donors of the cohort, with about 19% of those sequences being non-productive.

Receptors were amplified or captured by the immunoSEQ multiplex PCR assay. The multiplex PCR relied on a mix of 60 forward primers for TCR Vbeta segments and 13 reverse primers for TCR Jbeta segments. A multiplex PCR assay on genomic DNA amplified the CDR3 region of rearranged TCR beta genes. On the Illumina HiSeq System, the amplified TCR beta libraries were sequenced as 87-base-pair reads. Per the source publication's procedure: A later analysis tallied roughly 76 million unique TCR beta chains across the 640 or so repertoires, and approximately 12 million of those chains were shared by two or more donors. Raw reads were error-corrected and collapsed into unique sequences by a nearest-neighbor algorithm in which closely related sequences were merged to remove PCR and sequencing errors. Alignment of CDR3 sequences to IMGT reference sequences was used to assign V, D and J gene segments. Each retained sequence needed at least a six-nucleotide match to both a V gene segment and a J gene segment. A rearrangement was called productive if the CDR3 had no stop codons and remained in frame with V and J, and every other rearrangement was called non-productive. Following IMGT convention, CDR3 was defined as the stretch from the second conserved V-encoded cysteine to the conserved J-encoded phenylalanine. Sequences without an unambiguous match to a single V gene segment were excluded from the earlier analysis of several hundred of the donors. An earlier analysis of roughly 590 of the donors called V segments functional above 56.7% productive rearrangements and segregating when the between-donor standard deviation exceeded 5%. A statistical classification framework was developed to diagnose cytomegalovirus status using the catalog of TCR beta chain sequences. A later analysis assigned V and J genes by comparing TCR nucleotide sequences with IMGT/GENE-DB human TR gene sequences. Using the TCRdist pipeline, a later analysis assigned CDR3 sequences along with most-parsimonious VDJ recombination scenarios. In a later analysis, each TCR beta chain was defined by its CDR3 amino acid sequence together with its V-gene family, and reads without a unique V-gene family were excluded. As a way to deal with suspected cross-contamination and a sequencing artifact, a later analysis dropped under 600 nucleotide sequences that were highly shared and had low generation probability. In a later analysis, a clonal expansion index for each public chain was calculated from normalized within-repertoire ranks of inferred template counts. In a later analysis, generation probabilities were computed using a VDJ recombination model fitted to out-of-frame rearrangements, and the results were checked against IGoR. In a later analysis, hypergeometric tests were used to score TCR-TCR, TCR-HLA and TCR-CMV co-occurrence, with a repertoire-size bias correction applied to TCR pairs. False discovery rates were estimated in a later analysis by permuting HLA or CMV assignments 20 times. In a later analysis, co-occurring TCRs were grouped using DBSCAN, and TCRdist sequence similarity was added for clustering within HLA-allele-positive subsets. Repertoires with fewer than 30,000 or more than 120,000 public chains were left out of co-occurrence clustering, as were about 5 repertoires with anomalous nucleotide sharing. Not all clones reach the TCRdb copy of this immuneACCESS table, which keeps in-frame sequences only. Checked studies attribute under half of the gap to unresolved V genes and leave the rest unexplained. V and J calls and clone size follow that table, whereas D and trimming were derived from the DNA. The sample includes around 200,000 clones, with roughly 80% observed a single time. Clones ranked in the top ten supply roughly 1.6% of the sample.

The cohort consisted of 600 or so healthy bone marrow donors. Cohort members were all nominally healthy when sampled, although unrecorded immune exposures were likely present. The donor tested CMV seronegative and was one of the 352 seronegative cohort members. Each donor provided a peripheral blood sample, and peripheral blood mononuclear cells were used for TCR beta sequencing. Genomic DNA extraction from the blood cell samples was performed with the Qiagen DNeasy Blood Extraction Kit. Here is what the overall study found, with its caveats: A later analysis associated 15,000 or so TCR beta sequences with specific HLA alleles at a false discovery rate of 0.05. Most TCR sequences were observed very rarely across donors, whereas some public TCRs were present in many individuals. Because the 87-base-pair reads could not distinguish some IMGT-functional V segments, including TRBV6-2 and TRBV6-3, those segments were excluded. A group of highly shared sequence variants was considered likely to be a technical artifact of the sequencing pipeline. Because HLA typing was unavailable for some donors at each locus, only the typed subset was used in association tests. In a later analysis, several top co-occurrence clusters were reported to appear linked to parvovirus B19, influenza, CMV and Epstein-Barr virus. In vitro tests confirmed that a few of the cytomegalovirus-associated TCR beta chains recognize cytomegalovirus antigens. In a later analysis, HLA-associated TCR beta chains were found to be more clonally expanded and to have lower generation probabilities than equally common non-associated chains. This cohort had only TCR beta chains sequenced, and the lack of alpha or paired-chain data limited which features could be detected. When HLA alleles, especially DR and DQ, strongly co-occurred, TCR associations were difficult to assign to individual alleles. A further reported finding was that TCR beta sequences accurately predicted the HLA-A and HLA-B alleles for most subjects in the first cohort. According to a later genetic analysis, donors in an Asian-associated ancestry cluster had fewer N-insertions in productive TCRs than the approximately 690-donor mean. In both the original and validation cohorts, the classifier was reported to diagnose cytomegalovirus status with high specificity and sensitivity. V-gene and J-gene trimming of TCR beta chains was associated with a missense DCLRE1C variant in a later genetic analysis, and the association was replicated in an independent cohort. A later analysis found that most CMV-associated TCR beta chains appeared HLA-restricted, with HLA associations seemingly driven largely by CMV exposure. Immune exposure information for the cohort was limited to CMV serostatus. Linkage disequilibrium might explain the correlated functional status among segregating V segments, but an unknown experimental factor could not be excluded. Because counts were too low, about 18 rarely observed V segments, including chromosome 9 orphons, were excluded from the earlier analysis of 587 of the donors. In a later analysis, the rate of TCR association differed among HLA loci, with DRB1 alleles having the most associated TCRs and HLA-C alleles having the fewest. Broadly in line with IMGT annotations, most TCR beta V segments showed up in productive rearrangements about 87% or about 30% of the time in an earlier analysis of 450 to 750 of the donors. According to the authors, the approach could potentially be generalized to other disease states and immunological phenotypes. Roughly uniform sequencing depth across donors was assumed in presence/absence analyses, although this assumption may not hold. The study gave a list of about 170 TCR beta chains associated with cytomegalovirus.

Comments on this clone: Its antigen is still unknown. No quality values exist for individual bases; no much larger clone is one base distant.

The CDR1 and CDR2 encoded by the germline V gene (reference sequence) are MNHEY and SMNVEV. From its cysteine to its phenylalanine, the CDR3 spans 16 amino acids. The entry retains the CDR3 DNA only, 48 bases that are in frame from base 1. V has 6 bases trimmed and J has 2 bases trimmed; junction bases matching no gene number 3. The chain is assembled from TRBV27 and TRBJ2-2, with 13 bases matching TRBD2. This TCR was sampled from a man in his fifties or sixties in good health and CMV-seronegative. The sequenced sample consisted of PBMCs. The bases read TGTGCCAGCAGCCTGGGACTAGCGGGAAACACCGGGGAGCTGTTTTTT. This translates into CASSLGLAGNTGELFF.